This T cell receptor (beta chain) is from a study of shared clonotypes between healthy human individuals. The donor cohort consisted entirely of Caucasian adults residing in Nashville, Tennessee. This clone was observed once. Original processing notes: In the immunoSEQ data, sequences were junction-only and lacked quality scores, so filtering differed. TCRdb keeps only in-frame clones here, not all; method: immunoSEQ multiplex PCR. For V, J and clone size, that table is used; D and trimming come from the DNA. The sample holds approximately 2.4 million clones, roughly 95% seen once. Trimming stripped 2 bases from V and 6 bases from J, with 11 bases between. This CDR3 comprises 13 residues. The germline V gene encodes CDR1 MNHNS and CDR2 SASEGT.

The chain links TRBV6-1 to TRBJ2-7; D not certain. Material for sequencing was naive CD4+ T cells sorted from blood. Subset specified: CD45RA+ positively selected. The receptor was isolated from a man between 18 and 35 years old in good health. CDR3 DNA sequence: TGTGCCAGCAGTGAACTCGTCTTACGCGAGCAGTACTTC. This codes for CASSELVLREQYF.